Presented here are 5 T cell receptor beta chains from one specimen sequenced in a study of cytomegalovirus exposure and HLA in healthy donors. The PCR contained 60 Vbeta and 13 Jbeta primers. Only in-frame clones appear in the TCRdb table, and some are missing; sequencing was by immunoSEQ multiplex PCR. The data contain 75,000 to 85,000 clones, about three quarters of them singletons. The sequencing sample was made of PBMCs. The receptor source for this set is a male donor in good health and CMV-seronegative.

V is TRBV27 and J is TRBJ1-1, with TRBD1 as a possible D gene (6 bases). The length of the CDR3 is 15 residues. Looked up from germline, CDR1 is MNHEY and CDR2 is SMNVEV (reference sequence). V lost 5 bases to trimming and J lost 7 bases, with 20 bases between them. The CDR3 bases are TGTGCCAGCAGTCCCTGGACAGCACGGGGTAGTGAAGCTTTCTTT. Its translation is CASSPWTARGSEAFF.

In this sample, this clone turned up once. The V and J genes are TRBV18 and TRBJ2-6; a possible D gene is TRBD1 (6 bases). Germline CDR1 is KGHSH and CDR2 is LQKENI. The CDR3 length is 16 residues. V shed 8 bases and J shed 2 bases, with 16 bases lying between them. This CDR3 reads CASPRVWDTGANVLTF. CDR3 sequence (DNA): TGTGCCAGCCCACGGGTCTGGGACACTGGGGCCAACGTCCTGACTTTC. Based on the CDR3 plus reference TRBV18 and TRBJ2-6, the full variable domain is NAGVMQNPRHLVRRRGQEARLRCSPMKGHSHVYWYRQLPEEGLKFMVYLQKENIIDESGMPKERFSAEFPKEGPSILRIQQVVRGDSAAYFCASPRVWDTGANVLTFGAGSRLTVL.

The chain couples TRBV5-6 to TRBJ2-1; 10 bases align to TRBD2. Trimming removed 5 bases from V and 4 bases from J; junction bases left unmatched: 0. The CDR3 extends over 13 amino acids. CDR1 and CDR2 from the germline V gene are SGHDT and YYEEEE. Written as DNA, the CDR3 is TGTGCCAGCAGACTAGCGGGATACAATGAGCAGTTCTTC. Translated, it gives CASRLAGYNEQFF.

The chain couples TRBV11-3 to TRBJ2-2; TRBD2 might be the D (5 bases). The CDR3 loop spans 14 amino acids. V was trimmed by 5 bases and J by 2 bases, leaving 9 bases between them. Germline assignment: CDR1 SGHNT and CDR2 YENEEA. Here the CDR3 reads CASSAGVNTGELFF. CDR3 nucleotides: TGTGCCAGCAGCGCCGGGGTTAACACCGGGGAGCTGTTTTTT.

The rearrangement links TRBV9 to TRBJ2-5; TRBD2 matches at 12 bases. The junction had 8 bases not matched to a gene; V was cut back by 4 bases and J by 4 bases. The length of the CDR3 is 16 residues. Per the germline V gene, CDR1 is SGDLS and CDR2 is YYNGEE. DNA for the CDR3: TGTGCCAGCAGCCCGACTAGCGGGGGTTTTGGAGAGACCCAGTACTTC. Translating it yields CASSPTSGGFGETQYF.